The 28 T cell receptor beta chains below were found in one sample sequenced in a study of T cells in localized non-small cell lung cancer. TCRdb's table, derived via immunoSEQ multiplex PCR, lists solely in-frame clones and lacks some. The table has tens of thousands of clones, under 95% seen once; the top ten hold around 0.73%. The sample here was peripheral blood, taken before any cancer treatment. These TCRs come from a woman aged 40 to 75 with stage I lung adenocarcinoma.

CDR3 in amino acids: CASSLDTHTQYF. As DNA, the CDR3 is TGTGCCAGCAGCTTAGATACCCATACGCAGTATTTT. The chain uses TRBV11-2 and TRBJ2-3, with D uncertain. The CDR3 is 12 amino acids. Germline CDR1 SGHAT, CDR2 FQNNGV. Trimming pared 0 bases from V and 7 bases from J, leaving 5 bases between.

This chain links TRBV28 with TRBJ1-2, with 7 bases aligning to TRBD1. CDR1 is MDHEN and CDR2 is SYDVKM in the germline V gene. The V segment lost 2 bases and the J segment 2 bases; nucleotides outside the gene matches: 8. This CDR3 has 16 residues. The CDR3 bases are TGTGCCAGCAGTTTAATCGCAGGGGGTAAGAACTATGGCTACACCTTC. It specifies CASSLIAGGKNYGYTF.

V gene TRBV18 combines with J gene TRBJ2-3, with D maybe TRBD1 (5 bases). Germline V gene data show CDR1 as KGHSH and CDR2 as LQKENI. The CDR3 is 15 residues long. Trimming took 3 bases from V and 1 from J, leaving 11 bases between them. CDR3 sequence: CASSPRVGGTDTQYF. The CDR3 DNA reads TGTGCCAGCTCACCCCGGGTAGGGGGCACAGATACGCAGTATTTT.

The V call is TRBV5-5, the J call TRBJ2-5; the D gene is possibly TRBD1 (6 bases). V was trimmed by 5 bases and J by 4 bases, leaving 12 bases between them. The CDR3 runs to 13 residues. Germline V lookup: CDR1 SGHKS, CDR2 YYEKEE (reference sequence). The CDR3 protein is CASSFTGRETQYF. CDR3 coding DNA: TGTGCCAGCAGTTTTACAGGGAGAGAGACCCAGTACTTC.

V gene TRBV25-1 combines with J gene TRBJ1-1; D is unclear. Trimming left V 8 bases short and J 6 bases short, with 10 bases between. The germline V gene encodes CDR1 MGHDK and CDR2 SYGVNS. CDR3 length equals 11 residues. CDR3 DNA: TGTGCCAGCTCAGGAAGGGCTGAAGCTTTCTTT. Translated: CASSGRAEAFF.

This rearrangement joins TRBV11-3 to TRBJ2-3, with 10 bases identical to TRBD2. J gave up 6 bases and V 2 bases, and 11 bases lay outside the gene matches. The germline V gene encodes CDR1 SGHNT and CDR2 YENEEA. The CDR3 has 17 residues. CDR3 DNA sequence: TGTGCCAGCAGCTTAAGGGGCGCAGCGGGAGGGTCGGATACGCAGTATTTT. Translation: CASSLRGAAGGSDTQYF. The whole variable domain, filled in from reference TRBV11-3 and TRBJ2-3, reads EAGVVQSPRYKIIEKKQPVAFWCNPISGHNTLYWYLQNLGQGPELLIRYENEEAVDDSQLPKDRFSAERLKGVDSTLKIQPAELGDSAVYLCASSLRGAAGGSDTQYFGPGTRLTVL.

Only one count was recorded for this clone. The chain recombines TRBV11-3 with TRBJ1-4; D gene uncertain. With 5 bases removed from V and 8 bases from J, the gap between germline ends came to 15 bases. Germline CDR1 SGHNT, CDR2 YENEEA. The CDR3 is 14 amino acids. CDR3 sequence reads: CASSPPPGNEKLFF. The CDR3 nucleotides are TGTGCCAGCAGCCCACCCCCGGGGAACGAAAAACTGTTTTTT. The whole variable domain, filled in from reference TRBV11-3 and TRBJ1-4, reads EAGVVQSPRYKIIEKKQPVAFWCNPISGHNTLYWYLQNLGQGPELLIRYENEEAVDDSQLPKDRFSAERLKGVDSTLKIQPAELGDSAVYLCASSPPPGNEKLFFGSGTQLSVL.

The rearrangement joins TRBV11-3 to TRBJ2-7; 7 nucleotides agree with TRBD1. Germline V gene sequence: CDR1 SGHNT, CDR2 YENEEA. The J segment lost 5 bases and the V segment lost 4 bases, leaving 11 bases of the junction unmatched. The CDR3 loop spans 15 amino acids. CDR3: CASSSRQGKVHEQYF. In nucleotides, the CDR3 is TGTGCCAGCAGCTCTCGACAGGGTAAGGTCCACGAGCAGTACTTC.

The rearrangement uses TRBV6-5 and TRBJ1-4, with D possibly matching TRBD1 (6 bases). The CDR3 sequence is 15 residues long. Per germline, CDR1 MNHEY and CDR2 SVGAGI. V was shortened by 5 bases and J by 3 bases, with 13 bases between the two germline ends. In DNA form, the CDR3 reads TGTGCCAGCAGTCCTTCGGGACATCCTAATGAAAAACTGTTTTTT. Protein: CASSPSGHPNEKLFF.

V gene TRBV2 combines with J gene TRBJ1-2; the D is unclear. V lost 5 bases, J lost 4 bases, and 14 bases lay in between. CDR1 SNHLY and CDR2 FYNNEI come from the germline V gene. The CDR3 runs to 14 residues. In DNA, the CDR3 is TGTGCCAGCAGTAGGGAGCGAGCAGCCTATGGCTACACCTTC. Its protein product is CASSRERAAYGYTF.

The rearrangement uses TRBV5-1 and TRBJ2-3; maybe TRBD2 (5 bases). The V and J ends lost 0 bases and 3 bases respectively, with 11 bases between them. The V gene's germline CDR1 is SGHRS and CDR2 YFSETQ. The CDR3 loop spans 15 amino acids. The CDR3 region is CASSLEPGRTDTQYF. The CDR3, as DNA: TGCGCCAGCAGCTTGGAACCGGGGAGAACAGATACGCAGTATTTT.

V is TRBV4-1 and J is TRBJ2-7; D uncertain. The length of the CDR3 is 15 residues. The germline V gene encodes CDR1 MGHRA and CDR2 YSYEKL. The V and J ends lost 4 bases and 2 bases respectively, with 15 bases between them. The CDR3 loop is CASSLTLGGTYEQYF. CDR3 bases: TGCGCCAGCAGCCTCACATTGGGCGGCACCTACGAGCAGTACTTC.

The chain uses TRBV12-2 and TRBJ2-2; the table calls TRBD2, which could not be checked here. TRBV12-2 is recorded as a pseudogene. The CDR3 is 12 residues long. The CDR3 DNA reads TGTGCAAGTCGCCCCGGGGTCGGGGAGCTGTTTTTT. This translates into CASRPGVGELFF.

CDR3 DNA sequence: TGTGCCAGCAGCCCCAATAGCGGGAGGAGCACAGATACGCAGTATTTT. Translated: CASSPNSGRSTDTQYF. The gene calls are TRBV5-4 and TRBJ2-3; 10 positions match TRBD2. Germline-derived CDR1 and CDR2 are SGHNT and YYREEE (reference sequence). V shed 4 bases and J 0 bases; nucleotides not matched to a gene: 5. The CDR3 consists of 16 residues.

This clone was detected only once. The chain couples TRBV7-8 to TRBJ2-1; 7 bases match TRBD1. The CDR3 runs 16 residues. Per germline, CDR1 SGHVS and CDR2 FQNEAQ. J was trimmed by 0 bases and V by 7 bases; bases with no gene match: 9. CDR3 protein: CASIKNRTGSYNEQFF. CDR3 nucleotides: TGTGCCAGCATCAAGAACCGGACAGGCTCCTACAATGAGCAGTTCTTC.

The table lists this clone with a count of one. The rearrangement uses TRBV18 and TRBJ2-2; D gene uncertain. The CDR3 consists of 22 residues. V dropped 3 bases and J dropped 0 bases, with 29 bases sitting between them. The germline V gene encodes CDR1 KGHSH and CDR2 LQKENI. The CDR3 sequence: CASSPFRGRRTAHFTNTGELFF. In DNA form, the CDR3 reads TGTGCCAGCTCACCGTTTCGTGGTCGCCGGACCGCCCACTTTACGAACACCGGGGAGCTGTTTTTT.

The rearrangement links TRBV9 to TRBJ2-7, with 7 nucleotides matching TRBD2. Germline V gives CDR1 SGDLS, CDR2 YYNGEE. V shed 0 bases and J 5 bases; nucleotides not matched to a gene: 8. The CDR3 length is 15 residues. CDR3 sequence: CASSVGVSGFNEQYF. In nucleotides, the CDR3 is TGTGCCAGCAGCGTAGGGGTTAGCGGGTTCAACGAGCAGTACTTC.

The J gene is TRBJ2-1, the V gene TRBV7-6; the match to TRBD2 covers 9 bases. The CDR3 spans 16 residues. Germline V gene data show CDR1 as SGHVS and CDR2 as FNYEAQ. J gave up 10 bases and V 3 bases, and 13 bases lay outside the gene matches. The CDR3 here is CASSLGGGRALSEQFF. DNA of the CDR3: TGTGCCAGCAGCTTGGGCGGCGGGAGGGCCCTCAGCGAGCAGTTCTTC.

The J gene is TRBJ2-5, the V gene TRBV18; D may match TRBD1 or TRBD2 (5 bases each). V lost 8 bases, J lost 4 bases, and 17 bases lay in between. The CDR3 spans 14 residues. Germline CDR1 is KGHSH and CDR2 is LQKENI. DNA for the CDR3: TGTGCCAGCCGGGGCGGCAGATTGCCAGAGACCCAGTACTTC. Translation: CASRGGRLPETQYF.

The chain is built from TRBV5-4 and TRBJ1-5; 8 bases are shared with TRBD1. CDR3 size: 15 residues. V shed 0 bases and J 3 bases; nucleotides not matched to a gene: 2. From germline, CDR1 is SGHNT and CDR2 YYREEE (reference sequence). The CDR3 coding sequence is TGTGCCAGCAGCTTGGCAGGGGGCAACAATCAGCCCCAGCATTTT. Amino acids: CASSLAGGNNQPQHF.

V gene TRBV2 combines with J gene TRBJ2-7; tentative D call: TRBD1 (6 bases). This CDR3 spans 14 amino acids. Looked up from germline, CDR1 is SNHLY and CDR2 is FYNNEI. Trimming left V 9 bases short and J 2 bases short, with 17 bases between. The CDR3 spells CASEGVESTYEQYF. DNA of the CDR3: TGTGCCAGTGAGGGGGTGGAGTCCACCTACGAGCAGTACTTC.

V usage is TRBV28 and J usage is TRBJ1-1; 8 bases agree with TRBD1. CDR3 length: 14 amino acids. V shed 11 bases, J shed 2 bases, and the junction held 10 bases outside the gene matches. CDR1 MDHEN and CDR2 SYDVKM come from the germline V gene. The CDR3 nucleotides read TGTGCCGGACAAACAGGGGGAGCAAACACTGAAGCTTTCTTT. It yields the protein CAGQTGGANTEAFF. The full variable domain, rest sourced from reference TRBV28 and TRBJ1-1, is DVKVTQSSRYLVKRTGEKVFLECVQDMDHENMFWYRQDPGLGLRLIYFSYDVKMKEKGDIPEGYSVSREKKERFSLILESASTNQTSMYLCAGQTGGANTEAFFGQGTRLTVV.

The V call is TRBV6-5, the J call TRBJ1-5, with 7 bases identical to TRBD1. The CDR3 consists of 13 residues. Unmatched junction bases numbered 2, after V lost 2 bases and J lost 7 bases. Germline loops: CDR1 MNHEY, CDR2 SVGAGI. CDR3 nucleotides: TGTGCCAGCAGTTACAGGGGGCTACAGCCCCAGCATTTT. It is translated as CASSYRGLQPQHF.

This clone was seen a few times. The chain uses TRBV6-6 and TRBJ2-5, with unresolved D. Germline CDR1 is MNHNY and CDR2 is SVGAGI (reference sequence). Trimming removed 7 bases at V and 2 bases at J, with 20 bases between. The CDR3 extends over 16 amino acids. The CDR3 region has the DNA TGTGCCAGCACCGAAGCGTCACTTTGGATTCAAGAGACCCAGTACTTC. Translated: CASTEASLWIQETQYF.

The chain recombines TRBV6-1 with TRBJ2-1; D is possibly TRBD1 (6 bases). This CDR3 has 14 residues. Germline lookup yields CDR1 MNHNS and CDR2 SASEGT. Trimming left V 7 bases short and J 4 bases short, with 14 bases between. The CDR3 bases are TGTGCCAGCATTCTACAGGACAGTTACAATGAGCAGTTCTTC. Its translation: CASILQDSYNEQFF.

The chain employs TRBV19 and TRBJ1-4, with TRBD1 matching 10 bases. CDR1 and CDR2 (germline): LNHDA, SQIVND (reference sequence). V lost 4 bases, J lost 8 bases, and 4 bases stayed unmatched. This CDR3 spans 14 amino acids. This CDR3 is CASSRDRGYEKLFF. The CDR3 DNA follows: TGTGCCAGTAGTAGGGACAGGGGTTACGAAAAACTGTTTTTT.

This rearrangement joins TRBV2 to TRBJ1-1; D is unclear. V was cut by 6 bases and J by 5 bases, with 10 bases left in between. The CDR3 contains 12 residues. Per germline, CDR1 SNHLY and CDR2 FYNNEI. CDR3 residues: CASRARLTEAFF. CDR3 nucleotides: TGTGCCAGCAGAGCCAGGTTAACTGAAGCTTTCTTT.

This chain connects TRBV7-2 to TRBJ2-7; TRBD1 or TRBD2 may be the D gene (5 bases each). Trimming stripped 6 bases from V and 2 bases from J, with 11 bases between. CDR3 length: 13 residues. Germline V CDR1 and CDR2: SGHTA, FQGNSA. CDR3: CASSTRGAYEQYF. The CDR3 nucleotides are TGTGCCAGCAGTACTAGAGGGGCCTACGAGCAGTACTTC.